This T cell receptor (beta chain) was sequenced for a study of blood T cell repertoires in COVID-19. Whole-study context: The United States, Italy and Spain supplied acute and convalescent COVID-19 samples.

This CDR3 comprises 13 residues. CDR1 and CDR2 (germline): DFQATT, SNEGSKA (reference sequence). V dropped 3 bases and J dropped 0 bases, with 9 bases sitting between them. Profiling relied on immunoSEQ multiplex PCR, and the TCRdb table lists in-frame clones only, not all of them. The sample records 190,000 or so clones, around 90% being singletons. The chain is built from TRBV20-1 and TRBJ2-7; D ambiguous. Input material: PBMCs or T cells enriched from blood (not recorded which). This clonotype originated in a woman in her twenties or thirties who had recovered from COVID-19. This CDR3 reads CSASWAGSYEQYF. CDR3 nucleotide sequence: TGCAGTGCTAGTTGGGCTGGCTCCTACGAGCAGTACTTC.